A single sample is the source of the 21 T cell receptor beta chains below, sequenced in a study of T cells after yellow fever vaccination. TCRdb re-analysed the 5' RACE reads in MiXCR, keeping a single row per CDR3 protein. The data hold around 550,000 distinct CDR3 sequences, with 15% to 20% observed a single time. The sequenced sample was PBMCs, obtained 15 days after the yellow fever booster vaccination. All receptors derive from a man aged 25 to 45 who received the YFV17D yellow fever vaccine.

CDR3 protein: CASSYGIAGVRDTQYF. In nucleotides, the CDR3 is TGTGCCAGCAGTTACGGGATAGCGGGAGTGAGAGATACGCAGTATTTT. The chain joins TRBV6-5 to TRBJ2-3; 9 nucleotides line up with TRBD2. CDR3 length: 16 amino acids. Germline V gene sequence: CDR1 MNHEY, CDR2 SVGAGI. Trimming cost V 2 bases and J 5 bases; bases outside gene matches: 8.

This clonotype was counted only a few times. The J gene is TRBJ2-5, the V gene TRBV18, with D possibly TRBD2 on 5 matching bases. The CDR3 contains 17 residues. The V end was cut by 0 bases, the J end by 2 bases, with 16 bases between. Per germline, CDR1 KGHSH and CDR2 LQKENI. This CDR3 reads CASSPPVGIEVQETQYF. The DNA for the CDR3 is TGTGCCAGCTCACCACCTGTCGGGATCGAGGTTCAAGAGACCCAGTACTTC.

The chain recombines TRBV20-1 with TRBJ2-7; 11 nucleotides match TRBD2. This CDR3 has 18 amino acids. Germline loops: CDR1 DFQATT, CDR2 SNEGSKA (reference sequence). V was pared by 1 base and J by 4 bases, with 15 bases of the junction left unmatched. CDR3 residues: CSARAIMEPGLADYEQYF. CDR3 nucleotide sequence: TGCAGTGCTAGAGCCATAATGGAGCCGGGACTAGCGGATTACGAGCAGTACTTC.

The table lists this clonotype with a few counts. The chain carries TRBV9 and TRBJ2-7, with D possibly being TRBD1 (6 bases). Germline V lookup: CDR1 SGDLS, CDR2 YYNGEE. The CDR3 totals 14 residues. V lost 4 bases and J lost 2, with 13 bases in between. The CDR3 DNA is TGTGCCAGCAGCAACCGGGACACCCCCTACGAGCAGTACTTC. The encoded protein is CASSNRDTPYEQYF.

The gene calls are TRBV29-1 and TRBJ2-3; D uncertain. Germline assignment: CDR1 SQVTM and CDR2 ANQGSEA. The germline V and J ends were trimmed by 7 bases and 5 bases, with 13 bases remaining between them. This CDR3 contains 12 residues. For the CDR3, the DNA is TGCAGCGCCACTGACGGTCAAGATACGCAGTATTTT. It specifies CSATDGQDTQYF.

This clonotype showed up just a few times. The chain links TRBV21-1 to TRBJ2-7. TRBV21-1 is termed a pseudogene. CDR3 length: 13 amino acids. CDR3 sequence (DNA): TGTGCCAGCAGCAAAGACCACGATTACGAGCAGTACTTC. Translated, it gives CASSKDHDYEQYF.

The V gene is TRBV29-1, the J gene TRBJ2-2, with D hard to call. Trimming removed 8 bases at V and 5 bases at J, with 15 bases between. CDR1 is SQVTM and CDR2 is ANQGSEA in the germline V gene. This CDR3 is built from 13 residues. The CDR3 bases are TGCAGCTTCTCATTGGGTTCGACCGGGGAGCTGTTTTTT. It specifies CSFSLGSTGELFF.

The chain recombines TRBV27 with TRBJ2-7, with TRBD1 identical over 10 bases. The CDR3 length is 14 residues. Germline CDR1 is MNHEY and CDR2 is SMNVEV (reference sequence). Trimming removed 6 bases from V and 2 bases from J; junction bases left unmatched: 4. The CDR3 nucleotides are TGTGCCAGCAGGACAGGGGGCATCGCCTACGAGCAGTACTTC. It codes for CASRTGGIAYEQYF.

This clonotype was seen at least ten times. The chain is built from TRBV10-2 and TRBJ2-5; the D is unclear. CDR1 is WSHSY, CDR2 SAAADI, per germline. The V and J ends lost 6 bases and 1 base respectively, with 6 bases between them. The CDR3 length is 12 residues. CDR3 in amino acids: CASRAGQETQYF. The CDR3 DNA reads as TGCGCCAGCAGGGCAGGCCAAGAGACCCAGTACTTC.

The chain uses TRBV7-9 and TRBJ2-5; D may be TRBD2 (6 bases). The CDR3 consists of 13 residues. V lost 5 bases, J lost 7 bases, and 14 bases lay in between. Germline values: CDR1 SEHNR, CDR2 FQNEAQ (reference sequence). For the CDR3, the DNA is TGTGCCAGCAGCCCCGGGGGTGCTAGGACCCAGTACTTC. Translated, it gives CASSPGGARTQYF.

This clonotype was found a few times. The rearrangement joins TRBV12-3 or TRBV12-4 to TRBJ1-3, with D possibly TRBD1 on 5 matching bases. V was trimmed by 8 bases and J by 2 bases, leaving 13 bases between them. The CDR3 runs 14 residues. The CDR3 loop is CASSIPGAGNTIYF. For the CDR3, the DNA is TGTGCCAGCTCCATCCCGGGGGCTGGAAACACCATATATTTT.

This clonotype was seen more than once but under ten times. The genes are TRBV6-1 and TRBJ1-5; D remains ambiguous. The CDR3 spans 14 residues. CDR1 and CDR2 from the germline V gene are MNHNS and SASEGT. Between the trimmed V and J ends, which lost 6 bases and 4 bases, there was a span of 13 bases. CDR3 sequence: CASRGTVSNQPQHF. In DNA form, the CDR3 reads TGTGCCAGCAGAGGAACAGTTAGTAATCAGCCCCAGCATTTT.

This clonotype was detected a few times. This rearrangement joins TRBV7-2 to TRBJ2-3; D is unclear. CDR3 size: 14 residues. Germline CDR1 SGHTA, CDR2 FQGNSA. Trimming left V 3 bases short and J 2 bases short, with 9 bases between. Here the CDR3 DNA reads TGTGCCAGCAGCTTCCTCACCCCCACAGATACGCAGTATTTT. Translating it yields CASSFLTPTDTQYF.

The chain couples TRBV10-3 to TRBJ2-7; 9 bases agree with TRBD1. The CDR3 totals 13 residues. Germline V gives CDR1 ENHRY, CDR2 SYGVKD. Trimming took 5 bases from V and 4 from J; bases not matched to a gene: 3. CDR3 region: CAISMDRGYEQYF. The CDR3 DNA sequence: TGTGCCATCAGTATGGACAGGGGTTACGAGCAGTACTTC.

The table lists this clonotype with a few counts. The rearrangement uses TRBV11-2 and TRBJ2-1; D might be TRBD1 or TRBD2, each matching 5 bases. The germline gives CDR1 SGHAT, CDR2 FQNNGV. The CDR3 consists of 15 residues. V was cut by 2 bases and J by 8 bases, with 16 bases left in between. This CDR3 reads CASSLSGRMGDEQFF. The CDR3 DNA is TGTGCCAGCAGCTTATCCGGACGAATGGGGGATGAGCAGTTCTTC. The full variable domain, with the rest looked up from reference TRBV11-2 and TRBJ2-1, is EAGVAQSPRYKIIEKRQSVAFWCNPISGHATLYWYQQILGQGPKLLIQFQNNGVVDDSQLPKDRFSAERLKGVDSTLKIQPAKLEDSAVYLCASSLSGRMGDEQFFGPGTRLTVL.

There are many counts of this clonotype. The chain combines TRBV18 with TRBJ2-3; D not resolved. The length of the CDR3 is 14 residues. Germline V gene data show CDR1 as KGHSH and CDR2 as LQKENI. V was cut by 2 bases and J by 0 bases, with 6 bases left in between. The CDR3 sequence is CASSPARSTDTQYF. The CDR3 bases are TGTGCCAGCTCACCAGCTAGGAGCACAGATACGCAGTATTTT.

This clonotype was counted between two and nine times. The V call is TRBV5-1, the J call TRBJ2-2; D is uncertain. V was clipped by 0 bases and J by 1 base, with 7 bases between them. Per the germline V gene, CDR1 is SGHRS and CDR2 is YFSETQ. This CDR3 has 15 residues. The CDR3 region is CASSLETKNTGELFF. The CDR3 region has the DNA TGCGCCAGCAGCTTGGAGACAAAGAACACCGGGGAGCTGTTTTTT.

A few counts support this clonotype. CDR3 sequence (DNA): TGTGCCATCAAACCGGGGCCGAGCTCCTACGAGCAGTACTTC. Translating gives CAIKPGPSSYEQYF. V is TRBV10-3 and J is TRBJ2-7; TRBD1 or TRBD2 may be the D gene (5 bases each). Germline CDR1 is ENHRY and CDR2 is SYGVKD. Trimming shortened V by 7 bases and J by 0 bases, and 13 bases separated the two germline ends. CDR3 length: 14 amino acids.

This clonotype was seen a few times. CDR3 amino acids: CASSTGTSGVHKNIQYF. In nucleotides, the CDR3 is TGTGCCAGCAGTACCGGGACTAGCGGGGTTCATAAAAACATTCAGTACTTC. This chain uses TRBV6-2 or TRBV6-3 with TRBJ2-4; TRBD2 agrees at 13 bases. CDR3 length: 17 amino acids. V shed 5 bases and J 4 bases; nucleotides not matched to a gene: 8. Germline loops: CDR1 MNHEY, CDR2 SVGEGT.

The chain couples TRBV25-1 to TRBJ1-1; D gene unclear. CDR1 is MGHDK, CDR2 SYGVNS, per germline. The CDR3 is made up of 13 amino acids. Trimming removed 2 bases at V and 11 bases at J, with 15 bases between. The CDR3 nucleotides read TGTGCCAGCAGTGAAGGCGCCACTCCTTGGGCTTTCTTT. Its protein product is CASSEGATPWAFF.

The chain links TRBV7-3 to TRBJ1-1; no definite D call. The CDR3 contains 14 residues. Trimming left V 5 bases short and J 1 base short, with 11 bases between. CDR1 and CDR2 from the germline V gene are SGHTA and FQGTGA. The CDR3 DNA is TGTGCCAGCAGCCCCTTTGGGGAGAACACTGAAGCTTTCTTT. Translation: CASSPFGENTEAFF.